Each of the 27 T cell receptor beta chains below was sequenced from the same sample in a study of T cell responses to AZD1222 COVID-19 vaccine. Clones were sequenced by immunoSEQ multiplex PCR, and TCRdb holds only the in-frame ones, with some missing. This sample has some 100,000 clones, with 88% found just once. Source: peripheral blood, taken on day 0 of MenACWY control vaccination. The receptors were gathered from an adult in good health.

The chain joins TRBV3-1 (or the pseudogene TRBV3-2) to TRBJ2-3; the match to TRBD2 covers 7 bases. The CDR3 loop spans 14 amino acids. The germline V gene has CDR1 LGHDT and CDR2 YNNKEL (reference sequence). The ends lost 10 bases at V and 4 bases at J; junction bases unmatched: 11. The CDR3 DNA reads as TGTGCCACCGCCGCGGGAGTCCGCCCAGATACGCAGTATTTT. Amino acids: CATAAGVRPDTQYF.

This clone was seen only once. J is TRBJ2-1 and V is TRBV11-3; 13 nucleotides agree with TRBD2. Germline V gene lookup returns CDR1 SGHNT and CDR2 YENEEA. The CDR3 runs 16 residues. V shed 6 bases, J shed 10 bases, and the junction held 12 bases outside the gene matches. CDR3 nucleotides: TGTGCCAGCAGTAAAGGACTAGCGGGGGCGTTGGGGGAGCAGTTCTTC. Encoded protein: CASSKGLAGALGEQFF.

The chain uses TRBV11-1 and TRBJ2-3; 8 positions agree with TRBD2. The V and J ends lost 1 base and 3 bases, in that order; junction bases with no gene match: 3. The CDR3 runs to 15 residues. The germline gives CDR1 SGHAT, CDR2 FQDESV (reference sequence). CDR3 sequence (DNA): TGTGCCAGCAGCTTAGGCGGGGGGCCAACAGATACGCAGTATTTT. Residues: CASSLGGGPTDTQYF.

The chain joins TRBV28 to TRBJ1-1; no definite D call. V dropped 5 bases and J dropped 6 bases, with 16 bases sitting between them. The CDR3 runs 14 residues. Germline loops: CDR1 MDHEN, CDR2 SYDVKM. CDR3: CASSVVVGVPEAFF. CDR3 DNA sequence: TGTGCCAGCAGTGTCGTGGTCGGGGTCCCTGAAGCTTTCTTT. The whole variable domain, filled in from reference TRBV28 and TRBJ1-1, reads DVKVTQSSRYLVKRTGEKVFLECVQDMDHENMFWYRQDPGLGLRLIYFSYDVKMKEKGDIPEGYSVSREKKERFSLILESASTNQTSMYLCASSVVVGVPEAFFGQGTRLTVV.

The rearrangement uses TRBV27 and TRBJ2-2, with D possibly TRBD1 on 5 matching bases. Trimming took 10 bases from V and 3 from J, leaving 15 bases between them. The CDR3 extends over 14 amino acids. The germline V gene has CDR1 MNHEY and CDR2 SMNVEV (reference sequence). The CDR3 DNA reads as TGTGCCACCCAAGGGGCTATTGACACCGGGGAGCTGTTTTTT. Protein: CATQGAIDTGELFF.

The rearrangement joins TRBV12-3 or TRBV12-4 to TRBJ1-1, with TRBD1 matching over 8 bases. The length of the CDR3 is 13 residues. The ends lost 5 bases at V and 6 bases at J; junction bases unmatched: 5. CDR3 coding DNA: TGTGCCAGCAGTCCAGGACAGGGAGCTGAAGCTTTCTTT. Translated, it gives CASSPGQGAEAFF.

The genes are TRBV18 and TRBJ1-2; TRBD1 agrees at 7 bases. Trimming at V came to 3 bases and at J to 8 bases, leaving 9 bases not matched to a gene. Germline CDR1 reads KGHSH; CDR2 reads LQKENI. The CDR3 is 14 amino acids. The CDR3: CASSPSTGSGGYTF. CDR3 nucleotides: TGTGCCAGCTCACCCTCGACAGGGTCCGGAGGCTACACCTTC.

This CDR3 is CASSLLRGISTEAFF. Written as DNA, the CDR3 is TGTGCCAGCAGCCTCCTCAGGGGAATCTCCACTGAAGCTTTCTTT. The chain carries TRBV7-8 and TRBJ1-1, with D possibly TRBD1 on 6 matching bases. The CDR3 has 15 amino acids. CDR1 SGHVS and CDR2 FQNEAQ come from the germline V gene. V was pared by 5 bases and J by 4 bases, with 17 bases between.

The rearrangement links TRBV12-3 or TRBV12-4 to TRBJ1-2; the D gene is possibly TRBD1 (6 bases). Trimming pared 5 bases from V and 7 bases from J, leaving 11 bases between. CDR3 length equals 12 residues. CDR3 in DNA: TGTGCCAGCAGTCTTTCCAGGGGTGGCTACACCTTC. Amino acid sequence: CASSLSRGGYTF.

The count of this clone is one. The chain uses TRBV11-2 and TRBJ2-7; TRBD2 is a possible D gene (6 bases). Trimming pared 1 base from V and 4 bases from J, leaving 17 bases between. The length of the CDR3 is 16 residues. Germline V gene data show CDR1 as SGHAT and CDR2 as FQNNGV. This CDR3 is CASSLGRGSGQYEQYF. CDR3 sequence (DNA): TGTGCCAGCAGCTTAGGACGGGGTAGCGGCCAATACGAGCAGTACTTC.

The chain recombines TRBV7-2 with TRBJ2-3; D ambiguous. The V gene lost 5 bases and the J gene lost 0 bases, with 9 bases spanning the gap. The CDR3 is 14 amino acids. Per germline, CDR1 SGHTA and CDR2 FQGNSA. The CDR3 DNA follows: TGTGCCAGCAGCCGTCTGCGGAGCACAGATACGCAGTATTTT. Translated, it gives CASSRLRSTDTQYF. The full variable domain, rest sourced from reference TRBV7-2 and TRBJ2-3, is GAGVSQSPSNKVTEKGKDVELRCDPISGHTALYWYRQSLGQGLEFLIYFQGNSAPDKSGLPSDRFSAERTGGSVSTLTIQRTQQEDSAVYLCASSRLRSTDTQYFGPGTRLTVL.

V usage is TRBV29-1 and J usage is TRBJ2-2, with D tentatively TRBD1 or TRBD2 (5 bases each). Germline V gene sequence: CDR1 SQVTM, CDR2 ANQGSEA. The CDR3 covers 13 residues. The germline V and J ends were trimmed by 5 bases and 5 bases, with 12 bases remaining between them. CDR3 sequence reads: CSVSGDGTGELFF. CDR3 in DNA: TGCAGCGTTTCCGGGGACGGGACCGGGGAGCTGTTTTTT.

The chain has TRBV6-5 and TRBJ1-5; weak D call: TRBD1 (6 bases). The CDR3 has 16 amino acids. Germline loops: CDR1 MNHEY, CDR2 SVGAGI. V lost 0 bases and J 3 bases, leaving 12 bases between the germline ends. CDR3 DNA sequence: TGTGCCAGCAGTTACTCGTGGACAGAGCACAATCAGCCCCAGCATTTT. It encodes CASSYSWTEHNQPQHF.

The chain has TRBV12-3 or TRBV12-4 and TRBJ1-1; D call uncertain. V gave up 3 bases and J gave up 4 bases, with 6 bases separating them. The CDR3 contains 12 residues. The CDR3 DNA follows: TGTGCCAGCAGTTTTGCGGGCACTGAAGCTTTCTTT. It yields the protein CASSFAGTEAFF.

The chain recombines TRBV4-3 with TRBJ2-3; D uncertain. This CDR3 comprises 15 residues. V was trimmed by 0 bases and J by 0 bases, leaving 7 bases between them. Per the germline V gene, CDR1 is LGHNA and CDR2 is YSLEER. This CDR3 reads CASSQDRVSTDTQYF. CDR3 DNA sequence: TGCGCCAGCAGCCAAGATAGGGTTAGCACAGATACGCAGTATTTT.

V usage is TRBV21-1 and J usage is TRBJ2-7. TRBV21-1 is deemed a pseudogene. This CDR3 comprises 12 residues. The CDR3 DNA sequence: TGTGCCAGCAGCAACCCGTCTGGCGAGCAGTACTTC. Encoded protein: CASSNPSGEQYF.

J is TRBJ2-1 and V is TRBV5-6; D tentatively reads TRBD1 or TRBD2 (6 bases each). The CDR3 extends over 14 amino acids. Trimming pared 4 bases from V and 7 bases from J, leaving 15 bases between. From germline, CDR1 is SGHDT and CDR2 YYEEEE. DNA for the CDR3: TGTGCCAGCAGCCCAATACAGGGAGGAAATGAGCAGTTCTTC. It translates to CASSPIQGGNEQFF.

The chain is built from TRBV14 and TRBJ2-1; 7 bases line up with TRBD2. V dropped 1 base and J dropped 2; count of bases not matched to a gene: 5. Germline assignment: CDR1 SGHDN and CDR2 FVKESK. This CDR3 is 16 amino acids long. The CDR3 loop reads CASSQAPGGPYNEQFF. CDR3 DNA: TGTGCCAGCAGCCAAGCGCCGGGGGGACCCTACAATGAGCAGTTCTTC. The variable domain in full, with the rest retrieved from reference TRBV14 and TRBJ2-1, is EAGVTQFPSHSVIEKGQTVTLRCDPISGHDNLYWYRRVMGKEIKFLLHFVKESKQDESGMPNNRFLAERTGGTYSTLKVQPAELEDSGVYFCASSQAPGGPYNEQFFGPGTRLTVL.

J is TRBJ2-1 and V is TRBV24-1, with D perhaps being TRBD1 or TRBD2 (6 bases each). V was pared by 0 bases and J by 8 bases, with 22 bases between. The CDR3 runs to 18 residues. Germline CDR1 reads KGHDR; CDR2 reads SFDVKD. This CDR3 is CATSDLSRGALTDDEQFF. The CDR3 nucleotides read TGTGCCACCAGTGATTTGTCGAGGGGGGCTCTCACCGACGATGAGCAGTTCTTC.

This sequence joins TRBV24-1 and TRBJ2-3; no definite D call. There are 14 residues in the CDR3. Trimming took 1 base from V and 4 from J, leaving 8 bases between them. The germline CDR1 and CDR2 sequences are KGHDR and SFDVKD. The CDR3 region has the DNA TGTGCCACCAGTGATTTAGGGCGGTCAGATACGCAGTATTTT. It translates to CATSDLGRSDTQYF.

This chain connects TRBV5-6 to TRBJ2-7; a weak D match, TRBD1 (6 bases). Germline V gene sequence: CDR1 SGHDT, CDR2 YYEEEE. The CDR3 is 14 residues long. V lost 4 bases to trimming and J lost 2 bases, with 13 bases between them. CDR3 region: CASSPGTPTYEQYF. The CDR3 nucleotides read TGTGCCAGCAGCCCCGGGACACCTACCTACGAGCAGTACTTC.

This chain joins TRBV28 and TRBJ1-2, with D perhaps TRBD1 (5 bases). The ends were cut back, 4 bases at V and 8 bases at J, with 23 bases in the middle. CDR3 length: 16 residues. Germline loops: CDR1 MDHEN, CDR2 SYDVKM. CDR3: CASSSMREGPAGGYTF. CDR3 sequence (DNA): TGTGCCAGCAGTTCAATGAGAGAGGGGCCGGCGGGAGGCTACACCTTC.

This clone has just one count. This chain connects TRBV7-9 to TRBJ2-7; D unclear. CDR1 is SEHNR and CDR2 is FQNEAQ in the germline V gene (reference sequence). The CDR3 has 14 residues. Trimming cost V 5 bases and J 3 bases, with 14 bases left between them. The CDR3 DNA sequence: TGTGCCAGCAGCCCCGTCTTGGTGGGCTACGAGCAGTACTTC. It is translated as CASSPVLVGYEQYF.

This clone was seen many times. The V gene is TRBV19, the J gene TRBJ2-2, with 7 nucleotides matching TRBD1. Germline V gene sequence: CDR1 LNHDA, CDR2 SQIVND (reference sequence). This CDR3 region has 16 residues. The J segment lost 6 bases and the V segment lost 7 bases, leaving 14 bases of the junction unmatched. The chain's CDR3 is CASNPQAHQGAGELFF. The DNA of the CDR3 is TGTGCCAGTAACCCCCAAGCCCACCAGGGGGCCGGGGAGCTGTTTTTT.

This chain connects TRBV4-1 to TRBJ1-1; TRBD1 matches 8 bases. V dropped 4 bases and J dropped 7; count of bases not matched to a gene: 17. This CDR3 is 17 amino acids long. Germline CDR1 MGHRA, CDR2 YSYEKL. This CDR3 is CASSRHSPGTGGREAFF. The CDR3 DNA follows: TGCGCCAGCAGCCGCCATTCCCCGGGGACAGGCGGTCGTGAAGCTTTCTTT.

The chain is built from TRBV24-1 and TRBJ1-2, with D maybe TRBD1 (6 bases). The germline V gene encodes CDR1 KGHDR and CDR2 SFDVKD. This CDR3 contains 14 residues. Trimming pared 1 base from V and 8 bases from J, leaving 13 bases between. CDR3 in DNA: TGTGCCACCAGTGATTTCACAGGGACGCGGGGCTACACCTTC. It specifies CATSDFTGTRGYTF.

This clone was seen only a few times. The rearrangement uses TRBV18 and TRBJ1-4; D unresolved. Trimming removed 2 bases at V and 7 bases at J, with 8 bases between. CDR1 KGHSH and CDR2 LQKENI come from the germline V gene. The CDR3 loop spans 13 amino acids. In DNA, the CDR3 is TGTGCCAGCTCACCAGGTAGCCGTGAAAAACTGTTTTTT. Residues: CASSPGSREKLFF.